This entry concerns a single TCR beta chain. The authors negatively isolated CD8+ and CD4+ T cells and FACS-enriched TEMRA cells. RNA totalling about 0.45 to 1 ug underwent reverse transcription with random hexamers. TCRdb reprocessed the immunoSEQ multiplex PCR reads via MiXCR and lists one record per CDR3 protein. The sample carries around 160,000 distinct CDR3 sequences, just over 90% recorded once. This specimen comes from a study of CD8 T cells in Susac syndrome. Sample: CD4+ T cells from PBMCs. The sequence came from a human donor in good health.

The CDR3 sequence is CASSRLAPSTDTQYF. In nucleotides, the CDR3 is TGTGCCAGCAGCCGACTAGCGCCAAGCACAGATACGCAGTATTTT. The J gene is TRBJ2-3, the V gene TRBV11-2, with TRBD2 identical over 8 bases. CDR1 and CDR2 (germline): SGHAT, FQNNGV. This CDR3 spans 15 amino acids. V shed 5 bases, J shed 0 bases, and the junction held 4 bases outside the gene matches.